Included here is one T cell receptor (beta chain) sequence, with context. CDR1 and CDR2 (germline): SGHVS, FNYEAQ. The CDR3 covers 15 residues. V trimming: 1 base; J trimming: 1 base; junction bases outside the gene matches: 2. The data stem from a study of blood T cell repertoires in COVID-19. Background on the study: Samples taken during acute and convalescent COVID-19 were collected in the United States, Italy and Spain.

Assay used: immunoSEQ multiplex PCR; TCRdb lists only in-frame clones, some missing. The sample comprises roughly 250,000 clones, 80% to 90% of which are singletons, and 3.1% rests with the top ten. The genes are TRBV7-6 and TRBJ1-1, with 8 positions matching TRBD1. The source is a woman aged 35 to 49 who had been exposed to COVID-19. Material: PBMCs or T cells enriched from blood (not recorded which). CDR3 sequence (DNA): TGTGCCAGCAGCTTAGTCGACAGGGGGAACACTGAAGCTTTCTTT. Translated, it gives CASSLVDRGNTEAFF.